The clone carrying this T cell receptor beta chain was counted once. The antigen is not known. Germline assignment: CDR1 MNHNY and CDR2 SVGAGI (reference sequence). CDR3 length: 14 residues. After removal of 7 bases from V and 3 bases from J, the junction contained 8 bases not matched to a gene. No fewer than two post-ART and no fewer than one pre-ART PBMC samples existed for each donor. The record originates from a study of long-term antiretroviral therapy in people with HIV. General study findings and limits: Diversity rose after ART but stayed below transplant donor controls. Dominance of pre-ART expanded clones persisted, fluctuating and often declining after ART.

Runs used v3.0 of the immunoSEQ assay and were done at survey level. Sequencing set out to capture about 40,000-55,000 T-cell genomes per sample. Measured with immunoSEQ multiplex PCR; TCRdb has only the in-frame clones, and not every one. The table has over 15,000 clones, around 78% seen once. Specimen: unsorted PBMCs, collected 2.2 years after starting antiretroviral therapy. The chain is built from TRBV6-6 and TRBJ2-7; 8 bases fit TRBD1. This clonotype was obtained from a man aged 50 or older with HIV. The CDR3 sequence: CASTVGTGNYEQYF. The CDR3 DNA is TGTGCCAGCACCGTAGGGACAGGAAACTACGAGCAGTACTTC.